The 22 T cell receptor beta chains listed next were all sequenced from one sample in a study of OX40 agonist ivuxolimab in advanced cancers. Clones were read by immunoSEQ multiplex PCR, and TCRdb kept only the in-frame ones, dropping some. This sample has roughly 44,000 clones; roughly 86% occur once, and the top ten carry about 13%. The specimen was CD4+ or CD8+ T cells sorted from blood, collected in a trial of the OX40 agonist ivuxolimab. All receptors derive from an adult with an advanced solid tumor such as melanoma, head and neck, liver or kidney cancer.

The chain is built from TRBV7-9 and TRBJ2-5; the D is unclear. The CDR3 has 12 residues. Trimming removed 4 bases at V and 4 bases at J, with 7 bases between. Per germline, CDR1 SEHNR and CDR2 FQNEAQ (reference sequence). DNA of the CDR3: TGTGCCAGCAGCTGGGTTGGAGAGACCCAGTACTTC. Amino acid sequence: CASSWVGETQYF. The full variable domain, completed using reference TRBV7-9 and TRBJ2-5, is DTGVSQNPRHKITKRGQNVTFRCDPISEHNRLYWYRQTLGQGPEFLTYFQNEAQLEKSRLLSDRFSAERPKGSFSTLEIQRTEQGDSAMYLCASSWVGETQYFGPGTRLLVL.

This chain links TRBV11-2 with TRBJ1-5; perhaps TRBD1 as D (6 bases). This CDR3 has 13 amino acids. V lost 4 bases to trimming and J lost 7 bases, with 11 bases between them. Germline lookup yields CDR1 SGHAT and CDR2 FQNNGV. CDR3 sequence: CASSSSRGQPQHF. The CDR3 bases are TGTGCCAGCAGCTCGTCGAGGGGGCAGCCCCAGCATTTT.

The chain links TRBV7-3 to TRBJ1-2; 7 positions match TRBD1. CDR1 is SGHTA, CDR2 FQGTGA, per germline. The ends lost 5 bases at V and 8 bases at J; junction bases unmatched: 8. The length of the CDR3 is 13 residues. This CDR3 is CASSPGGGGGYTF. The CDR3 DNA is TGTGCCAGCAGCCCAGGGGGTGGGGGCGGCTACACCTTC.

The chain joins TRBV5-6 to TRBJ1-2, with D unclear. Germline values: CDR1 SGHDT, CDR2 YYEEEE. The CDR3 has 12 residues. V lost 2 bases and J lost 4, with 6 bases in between. CDR3 sequence: CASSFDSYGYTF. In DNA, the CDR3 is TGTGCCAGCAGCTTCGATAGCTATGGCTACACCTTC.

The chain has TRBV7-7 and TRBJ2-1; D is possibly TRBD2 (5 bases). This CDR3 region has 15 residues. Germline V gives CDR1 SSHAT, CDR2 FNYEAQ (reference sequence). Trimming cost V 1 base and J 1 base, with 8 bases left between them. This chain's CDR3 is CASSLEGGSYNEQFF. DNA of the CDR3: TGTGCCAGCAGCTTAGAAGGAGGTTCCTACAATGAGCAGTTCTTC.

The rearrangement links TRBV28 to TRBJ1-2; no definite D call. The CDR3 sequence is 13 residues long. The V gene lost 3 bases and the J gene lost 8 bases, with 13 bases spanning the gap. CDR1 is MDHEN and CDR2 is SYDVKM in the germline V gene. The CDR3 loop is CASSFPALGGYTF. The CDR3 DNA is TGTGCCAGCAGTTTCCCGGCCCTGGGGGGCTACACCTTC.

This clone was detected only once. CDR3 DNA sequence: TGCGCCAGCAGCCAAGAAGGGCCCCCAGGGGTTGAGACTGAAGCTTTCTTT. Its protein is CASSQEGPPGVETEAFF. The chain combines TRBV4-1 with TRBJ1-1, with D perhaps TRBD1 (6 bases). This CDR3 has 17 residues. Per germline, CDR1 MGHRA and CDR2 YSYEKL. Deletions cut 0 bases from V and 5 bases from J, with 19 bases between.

The chain carries TRBV5-8 and TRBJ2-5, with D uncertain. Deletions cut 1 base from V and 5 bases from J, with 9 bases between. CDR1 and CDR2 (germline): SGHTS, YDEGEE. This CDR3 is 13 amino acids long. The CDR3 reads CASSLWSGETQYF. CDR3 sequence (DNA): TGTGCCAGCAGCTTGTGGTCCGGGGAGACCCAGTACTTC.

This clone was counted only a few times. The V gene is TRBV4-1, the J gene TRBJ1-2, with D possibly TRBD1 on 5 matching bases. With 1 base removed from V and 8 bases from J, the gap between germline ends came to 14 bases. CDR1 and CDR2 from the germline V gene are MGHRA and YSYEKL. The CDR3 has 14 amino acids. The CDR3 nucleotides are TGCGCCAGCAGCCAAGGGCGGCAGGGAGGAGGCTACACCTTC. Protein sequence: CASSQGRQGGGYTF.

This sequence joins TRBV5-4 and TRBJ2-5; 7 nucleotides align to TRBD2. This CDR3 spans 17 amino acids. Germline values: CDR1 SGHNT, CDR2 YYREEE (reference sequence). V trimming: 0 bases; J trimming: 3 bases; junction bases outside the gene matches: 11. CDR3 sequence: CASSLVRGGVPKETQYF. The CDR3 nucleotides are TGTGCCAGCAGCTTGGTACGCGGGGGTGTTCCCAAAGAGACCCAGTACTTC.

V usage is TRBV7-9 and J usage is TRBJ2-7; weak D call: TRBD1 (6 bases). Trimming left V 1 base short and J 2 bases short, with 12 bases between. The germline gives CDR1 SEHNR, CDR2 FQNEAQ (reference sequence). CDR3 length equals 15 residues. CDR3 coding DNA: TGTGCCAGCAGCTTAGGAACAGGGCCCACCTACGAGCAGTACTTC. Residues: CASSLGTGPTYEQYF.

The V and J genes are TRBV11-2 and TRBJ2-5; 10 bases map to TRBD2. Trimming removed 3 bases from V and 2 bases from J; junction bases left unmatched: 9. This CDR3 has 17 residues. Germline CDR1 is SGHAT and CDR2 is FQNNGV. CDR3 protein: CASSFELAGTKQETQYF. CDR3 DNA sequence: TGTGCCAGCAGCTTCGAACTAGCGGGGACAAAACAAGAGACCCAGTACTTC.

The rearrangement links TRBV10-3 to TRBJ2-1, with 8 bases aligning to TRBD1. This CDR3 region has 16 residues. The trim removed 3 bases at V and 9 bases at J, leaving 13 bases unmatched. Looked up from germline, CDR1 is ENHRY and CDR2 is SYGVKD. The CDR3 coding sequence is TGTGCCATCAGTGATTGGGAGACAGGGGACTCAAGTGAGCAGTTCTTC. Its protein product is CAISDWETGDSSEQFF.

The rearrangement joins TRBV28 to TRBJ2-3; D is unresolved. This CDR3 is built from 13 residues. V was clipped by 3 bases and J by 6 bases, with 10 bases between them. CDR1 is MDHEN and CDR2 is SYDVKM in the germline V gene. This CDR3 reads CASSLRGSDTQYF. CDR3 nucleotides: TGTGCCAGCAGTTTGAGAGGATCGGATACGCAGTATTTT. Full variable domain (outside the CDR3, taken from reference TRBV28 and TRBJ2-3): DVKVTQSSRYLVKRTGEKVFLECVQDMDHENMFWYRQDPGLGLRLIYFSYDVKMKEKGDIPEGYSVSREKKERFSLILESASTNQTSMYLCASSLRGSDTQYFGPGTRLTVL.

The chain combines TRBV11-2 with TRBJ2-1; 9 bases map to TRBD1. Germline V gene sequence: CDR1 SGHAT, CDR2 FQNNGV. The CDR3 is 17 amino acids. With V trimmed by 5 bases and J by 3 bases, 11 bases remained unmatched. The CDR3 DNA follows: TGTGCCAGCAGCGGACCTGTACGGGACAGGGTCTACAATGAGCAGTTCTTC. Translation gives CASSGPVRDRVYNEQFF.

The J gene is TRBJ2-1, the V gene TRBV7-8; D remains ambiguous. The CDR3 has 17 residues. Germline values: CDR1 SGHVS, CDR2 FQNEAQ. The V end lost 5 bases, the J end lost 8 bases, and 25 bases lay between the germline ends. The CDR3 DNA follows: TGTGCCAGCAGCCCGCTTGAGAGTAGCCTTAATTTGCATGAGCAGTTCTTC. This sequence encodes CASSPLESSLNLHEQFF.

The V and J genes are TRBV28 and TRBJ2-2, with a weak D call TRBD1 (5 bases). Trimming left V 2 bases short and J 0 bases short, with 7 bases between. Germline V lookup: CDR1 MDHEN, CDR2 SYDVKM. This CDR3 has 15 amino acids. The CDR3 nucleotides read TGTGCCAGCAGTTTAATCAGGGCGAACACCGGGGAGCTGTTTTTT. This encodes CASSLIRANTGELFF.

The gene calls are TRBV11-2 and TRBJ2-1; D is uncertain. The CDR3 loop spans 18 amino acids. The V end was cut by 0 bases, the J end by 1 base, with 16 bases between. CDR1 is SGHAT, CDR2 FQNNGV, per germline. In DNA form, the CDR3 reads TGTGCCAGCAGCTTAGATCGTAAAGGGTGGACGTCCTACAATGAGCAGTTCTTC. This sequence encodes CASSLDRKGWTSYNEQFF.

The chain recombines TRBV29-1 with TRBJ1-2; D uncertain. The CDR3 has 12 amino acids. CDR1 and CDR2 (germline): SQVTM, ANQGSEA. V lost 4 bases and J lost 7, with 13 bases in between. The CDR3 reads CSVVMGWGGYTF. In nucleotides, the CDR3 is TGCAGCGTTGTGATGGGGTGGGGTGGCTACACCTTC.

This CDR3 reads CASSLEGQPQHF. The CDR3 coding sequence is TGTGCCAGCAGCTTAGAGGGTCAGCCCCAGCATTTT. The gene calls are TRBV11-2 and TRBJ1-5; unclear D gene. The CDR3 consists of 12 residues. The V gene lost 0 bases and the J gene lost 6 bases, with 3 bases spanning the gap. Per germline, CDR1 SGHAT and CDR2 FQNNGV. Full variable domain (outside the CDR3, taken from reference TRBV11-2 and TRBJ1-5): EAGVAQSPRYKIIEKRQSVAFWCNPISGHATLYWYQQILGQGPKLLIQFQNNGVVDDSQLPKDRFSAERLKGVDSTLKIQPAKLEDSAVYLCASSLEGQPQHFGDGTRLSIL.

The V call is TRBV2, the J call TRBJ1-1; D unresolved. This CDR3 comprises 11 residues. Trimming shortened V by 7 bases and J by 6 bases, and 9 bases separated the two germline ends. Germline values: CDR1 SNHLY, CDR2 FYNNEI. Here the CDR3 reads CASMTEPEAFF. For the CDR3, the DNA is TGTGCCAGCATGACGGAGCCTGAAGCTTTCTTT.

This sequence joins TRBV10-1 and TRBJ2-1; tentatively, D is TRBD1 or TRBD2 (5 bases each). CDR3 length: 14 amino acids. V lost 2 bases and J 9 bases, leaving 14 bases between the germline ends. The germline CDR1 and CDR2 sequences are WNHNN and SYGVQD (reference sequence). CDR3 in amino acids: CASSEEGKVLEQFF. The CDR3, as DNA: TGCGCCAGCAGTGAGGAGGGGAAGGTCCTTGAGCAGTTCTTC.